Presented here are 11 T cell receptor beta chains from one specimen sequenced in a study of STAT5B mutations in CD4+ large granular lymphocyte leukemia. Libraries were prepared by immunoSEQ multiplex PCR; TCRdb keeps only in-frame clonotypes and omits some of them. The sample contains about 40,000 clones, about four fifths of which appear only once. Specimen: CD4+ T cells from blood buffy coats. These receptors came from a human donor in good health.

This clone was recorded only once. V is TRBV28 and J is TRBJ2-1; 13 nucleotides align to TRBD2. The CDR3 loop spans 16 amino acids. With V trimmed by 6 bases and J by 4 bases, 6 bases remained unmatched. Germline CDR1 and CDR2: MDHEN and SYDVKM. The CDR3 nucleotides read TGTGCCAGCAGGAAACTAGCGGGGGGGCCGTACAATGAGCAGTTCTTC. Translation: CASRKLAGGPYNEQFF.

The chain's CDR3 is CASNPGGWGQGRYEAFF. As DNA, the CDR3 is TGTGCCAGTAACCCTGGGGGTTGGGGACAGGGCCGATATGAAGCTTTCTTT. The chain joins TRBV19 to TRBJ1-1; 9 bases line up with TRBD1. The germline V gene encodes CDR1 LNHDA and CDR2 SQIVND (reference sequence). The CDR3 loop spans 17 amino acids. The V segment lost 7 bases and the J segment 7 bases; nucleotides outside the gene matches: 19.

This chain links TRBV5-1 with TRBJ1-2; D remains ambiguous. Trimming stripped 0 bases from V and 1 base from J, with 4 bases between. Germline V lookup: CDR1 SGHRS, CDR2 YFSETQ. This CDR3 has 13 amino acids. This CDR3 is CASSLGLNYGYTF. The CDR3 DNA reads TGCGCCAGCAGCTTGGGTCTTAACTATGGCTACACCTTC.

The gene calls are TRBV9 and TRBJ1-2, with TRBD1 matching 7 bases. Germline assignment: CDR1 SGDLS and CDR2 YYNGEE. Trimming at V came to 4 bases and at J to 2 bases, leaving 8 bases not matched to a gene. The length of the CDR3 is 15 residues. In DNA form, the CDR3 reads TGTGCCAGCAGCTCGCGACAGGGTAGAAACTATGGCTACACCTTC. Translating gives CASSSRQGRNYGYTF.

The CDR3 region has the DNA TGTGCCAGTAGTGGCCTAAGGGGGGACAGGGGGCTGGGCTACACCTTC. The encoded protein is CASSGLRGDRGLGYTF. The chain couples TRBV19 to TRBJ1-2, with 12 bases matching TRBD1. CDR1 and CDR2 from the germline V gene are LNHDA and SQIVND (reference sequence). The J segment lost 8 bases and the V segment lost 5 bases, leaving 12 bases of the junction unmatched. CDR3 length: 16 amino acids.

For this clone: One end of the junction does not line up with germline, which may come from a read error. The chain has TRBV7-3 and TRBJ2-6; TRBD1 might be the D (6 bases). This CDR3 region has 18 residues. The germline CDR1 and CDR2 sequences are SGHTA and FQGTGA. The CDR3 sequence: CASSSLGTSGPGANILTF. The CDR3 DNA follows: TGTGCCAGCAGCTCTCTGGGGACATCGGGACCTGGGGCCAACATCCTGACTTTC.

V and J are TRBV6-5 and TRBJ2-3; possibly TRBD1 or TRBD2 for D (5 bases each). The CDR3 runs 15 residues. Germline assignment: CDR1 MNHEY and CDR2 SVGAGI. The V end was cut by 0 bases, the J end by 3 bases, with 10 bases between. The CDR3: CASSYSGGSTDTQYF. In DNA form, the CDR3 reads TGTGCCAGCAGTTACTCTGGGGGTTCTACAGATACGCAGTATTTT.

A single count supports this clone. The V and J genes are TRBV4-2 and TRBJ2-4; D is ambiguous. CDR3 length: 15 amino acids. V gave up 3 bases and J gave up 1 base, with 10 bases separating them. Germline values: CDR1 LGHNA, CDR2 YNFKEQ. CDR3 region: CASSQHDVAKNIQYF. CDR3 DNA sequence: TGTGCCAGCAGCCAGCACGACGTGGCCAAAAACATTCAGTACTTC.

J is TRBJ2-3 and V is TRBV13; 9 nucleotides match TRBD2. Trimming at V came to 4 bases and at J to 0 bases, leaving 5 bases not matched to a gene. The CDR3 is 16 residues long. Germline V gives CDR1 PRHDT, CDR2 FYEKMQ (reference sequence). CDR3 coding DNA: TGTGCCAGCAGCTCCAGCCTAGCGGGGAGCACAGATACGCAGTATTTT. This encodes CASSSSLAGSTDTQYF.

This chain links TRBV7-9 with TRBJ2-3, with D hard to call. Per germline, CDR1 SEHNR and CDR2 FQNEAQ (reference sequence). Trimming cost V 4 bases and J 6 bases, with 11 bases left between them. This CDR3 comprises 13 residues. The CDR3 nucleotides are TGTGCCAGCAGCTCTTTTGATCGGGATACGCAGTATTTT. Amino acid sequence: CASSSFDRDTQYF.

The J gene is TRBJ2-2, the V gene TRBV6-5; D gene unclear. The CDR3 extends over 14 amino acids. The germline gives CDR1 MNHEY, CDR2 SVGAGI. The V gene lost 6 bases and the J gene lost 1 base, with 9 bases spanning the gap. CDR3 nucleotides: TGTGCCAGCAGGGTCAAGGGGAACACCGGGGAGCTGTTTTTT. Its translation is CASRVKGNTGELFF.